This TCR beta chain appears in the sequencing data of a study of long-term antiretroviral therapy in people with HIV. Note on this clone: The target antigen is unknown.

CDR1 SGHTA and CDR2 FQGNSA come from the germline V gene. The V end was cut by 4 bases, the J end by 5 bases, with 11 bases between. The length of the CDR3 is 13 residues. Researchers report immunoSEQ v3.0 was run at survey level. A target of about 35,000-50,000 T-cell genomes per sample was set for sequencing. Sequencing was performed with immunoSEQ multiplex PCR; in TCRdb, only in-frame clones are kept and a portion is missing. Among about 29,000 clones listed, just under 90% were seen once. Study-level results: Possibly under older ART regimens, blood was drawn between about 2004 and 2018. Repertoires with HIV possessed tighter CDR3 length spans than those of controls.

The receptor was isolated from a man aged 50 to 59 with HIV. The rearrangement uses TRBV7-2 and TRBJ1-1, with D possibly TRBD1 on 5 matching bases. The sample here was unsorted PBMCs, taken 3.2 years before starting antiretroviral therapy. CDR3 DNA: TGTGCCAGCAGCTCCCTACGGGGGACTGAAGCTTTCTTT. Amino acid sequence: CASSSLRGTEAFF.